Below are 9 T cell receptor beta chains sequenced from a single sample in a study of beta chain features in type 1 diabetes. Overall study results and limits: TCRB CDR3s from Type 1 diabetes patients were moderately but significantly shorter in all four CD4+ subsets.

No cognate antigen is known for these TCRs. The authors reverse transcribed all of the isolated RNA, so sequencing captured expressed TCRB transcripts. Profiling relied on immunoSEQ multiplex PCR, and the TCRdb table lists in-frame clones only, not all of them. The data hold under 300,000 clones, with 24% observed a single time. Source material: naive CD4+ T cells from blood. The receptor set was obtained from a woman in her twenties or thirties with type 1 diabetes.

The chain has TRBV28 and TRBJ2-7; TRBD2 agrees at 8 bases. The CDR3 is 14 amino acids. Germline assignment: CDR1 MDHEN and CDR2 SYDVKM. V dropped 4 bases and J dropped 9; count of bases not matched to a gene: 11. CDR3 sequence (DNA): TGTGCCAGCAGTTCTACTAGCGGCCGGGTTGGGCAGTACTTC. This gives the protein CASSSTSGRVGQYF.

The genes are TRBV18 and TRBJ2-4; 9 nucleotides match TRBD1. The ends lost 3 bases at V and 6 bases at J; junction bases unmatched: 3. Germline CDR1 reads KGHSH; CDR2 reads LQKENI. This CDR3 spans 14 amino acids. The CDR3 sequence is CASSPGQGRNIQYF. DNA for the CDR3: TGTGCCAGCTCACCTGGACAGGGGAGAAACATTCAGTACTTC.

The chain uses TRBV5-1 and TRBJ2-1, with TRBD2 identical over 9 bases. This CDR3 has 13 residues. In germline, CDR1 is SGHRS, CDR2 YFSETQ. Trimming cost V 2 bases and J 10 bases; bases outside gene matches: 4. DNA of the CDR3: TGCGCCAGCAGCTTACCTAGCGGGGCCGAGCAGTTCTTC. It is translated as CASSLPSGAEQFF. The whole variable domain, remainder taken from reference TRBV5-1 and TRBJ2-1, is KAGVTQTPRYLIKTRGQQVTLSCSPISGHRSVSWYQQTPGQGLQFLFEYFSETQRNKGNFPGRFSGRQFSNSRSEMNVSTLELGDSALYLCASSLPSGAEQFFGPGTRLTVL.

This chain connects TRBV5-1 to TRBJ1-1; 7 bases agree with TRBD1. Germline values: CDR1 SGHRS, CDR2 YFSETQ. V lost 1 base, J lost 6 bases, and 9 bases stayed unmatched. The CDR3 has 15 amino acids. The CDR3 region is CASSLPGQGVSEAFF. Written as DNA, the CDR3 is TGCGCCAGCAGCTTGCCCGGCCAGGGGGTCTCTGAAGCTTTCTTT.

The chain joins TRBV30 to TRBJ1-2; the D gene is possibly TRBD1 (5 bases). The CDR3 sequence is 15 residues long. Deletions cut 1 base from V and 4 bases from J, with 16 bases between. CDR1 and CDR2 (germline): GTSNPN, SVGIG (reference sequence). CDR3 region: CAWSAPHGGAYGYTF. The CDR3, as DNA: TGTGCCTGGAGTGCCCCCCACGGGGGAGCCTATGGCTACACCTTC. The full variable domain, with the rest looked up from reference TRBV30 and TRBJ1-2, is SQTIHQWPATLVQPVGSPLSLECTVEGTSNPNLYWYRQAAGRGLQLLFYSVGIGQISSEVPQNLSASRPQDRQFILSSKKLLLSDSGFYLCAWSAPHGGAYGYTFGSGTRLTVV.

The chain has TRBV30 and TRBJ1-1; TRBD1 matches at 10 bases. V gave up 1 base and J gave up 10 bases; unmatched junction bases: 6. The CDR3 runs 13 residues. Germline CDR1 reads GTSNPN; CDR2 reads SVGIG (reference sequence). This CDR3 reads CAWSGPRTGGAFF. CDR3 nucleotides: TGTGCCTGGAGTGGCCCGAGGACAGGGGGAGCTTTCTTT.

As for this clone: The same CDR3 also results from other DNA sequences found in this sample. The V and J genes are TRBV2 and TRBJ2-5, with TRBD2 matching 7 bases. This CDR3 is built from 12 residues. Germline lookup yields CDR1 SNHLY and CDR2 FYNNEI. The junction had 2 bases not matched to a gene; V was cut back by 5 bases and J by 5 bases. In DNA form, the CDR3 reads TGTGCCAGCAGTCGCGGGAGTGAGACCCAGTACTTC. Its protein product is CASSRGSETQYF.

The V call is TRBV7-9, the J call TRBJ2-1; 11 bases fit TRBD2. The trim removed 5 bases at V and 4 bases at J, leaving 10 bases unmatched. Per the germline V gene, CDR1 is SEHNR and CDR2 is FQNEAQ (reference sequence). The CDR3 is made up of 17 amino acids. The CDR3 bases are TGTGCCAGCAGCCCCGGGGGAGGGACTAGCGGTTACAATGAGCAGTTCTTC. It translates to CASSPGGGTSGYNEQFF.

The V and J genes are TRBV7-2 and TRBJ2-1; the match to TRBD1 covers 9 bases. With V trimmed by 5 bases and J by 7 bases, 12 bases remained unmatched. The CDR3 spans 16 residues. The V gene's germline CDR1 is SGHTA and CDR2 FQGNSA. The CDR3 sequence: CASSHPPGTGTNEQFF. The CDR3 bases are TGTGCCAGCAGCCACCCTCCCGGGACAGGGACAAATGAGCAGTTCTTC.